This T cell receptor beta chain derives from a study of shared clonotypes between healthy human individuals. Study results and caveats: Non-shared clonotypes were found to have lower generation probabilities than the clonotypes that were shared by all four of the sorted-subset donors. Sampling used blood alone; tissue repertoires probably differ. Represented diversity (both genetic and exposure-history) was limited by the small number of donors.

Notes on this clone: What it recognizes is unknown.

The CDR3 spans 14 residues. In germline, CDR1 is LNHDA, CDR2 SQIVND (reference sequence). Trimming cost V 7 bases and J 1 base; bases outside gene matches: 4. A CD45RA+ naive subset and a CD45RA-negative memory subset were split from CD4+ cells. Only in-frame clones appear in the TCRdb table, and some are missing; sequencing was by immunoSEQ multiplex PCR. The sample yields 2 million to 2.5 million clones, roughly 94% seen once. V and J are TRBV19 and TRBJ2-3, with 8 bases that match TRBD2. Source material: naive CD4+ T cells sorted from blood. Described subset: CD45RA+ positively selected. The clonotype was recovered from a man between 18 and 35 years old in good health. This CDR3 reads CASIQAGGTDTQYF. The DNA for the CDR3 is TGTGCCAGTATCCAAGCGGGAGGCACAGATACGCAGTATTTT.